The rows below give T cell receptor beta chains drawn from one sample of a study of beta chain features in type 1 diabetes. TCRdb's copy holds only in-frame clones and misses some; the assay was immunoSEQ multiplex PCR. This sample yields around 500,000 clones, of which about an eighth are seen a single time; less than 0.06% belongs to the top ten. Specimen: naive CD4+ T cells from blood. The origin of the receptors is a woman aged 18-30 years in good health. Each CDR3 is given with its conserved first and last residue. A D gene is named only where the DNA matches it firmly. Part of the rows lack a size; the others show once, few, many or a class for expanded clones.

CDR3aa	CDR3nt	abundance	v_gene	j_gene	d_gene
CASSPGREPDTQYF	TGCGCCAGCAGCCCTGGGAGGGAACCAGATACGCAGTATTTT	few	TRBV5-1	TRBJ2-3	TRBD2
CSPYRDTEAFF	TGCAGCCCTTACCGGGACACTGAAGCTTTCTTT	-	TRBV29-1	TRBJ1-1	-
CASSVSSAAFF	TGTGCCAGCAGTGTAAGTTCGGCGGCTTTCTTT	few	TRBV2	TRBJ1-1	-
CASSLAQGYGYTF	TGTGCCAGCAGCTTAGCACAGGGCTATGGCTACACCTTC	few	TRBV7-8	TRBJ1-2	-
CASSVSMGAPYEQYF	TGTGCCAGCAGCGTATCTATGGGGGCCCCCTACGAGCAGTACTTC	few	TRBV9	TRBJ2-7	-
CASSLEPRTDNEQFF	TGTGCCAGCTCCCTGGAACCGCGAACCGACAATGAGCAGTTCTTC	-	TRBV2	TRBJ2-1	-
CASSLSKGYEQYF	TGTGCCAGCAGCTTAAGTAAGGGCTACGAGCAGTACTTC	few	TRBV7-6	TRBJ2-7	-
CASRDRALGETQYF	TGTGCCAGCAGGGACAGAGCCTTAGGGGAGACCCAGTACTTC	few	TRBV2	TRBJ2-5	-
CAITPQGLYGYTF	TGTGCCATCACCCCACAGGGTTTGTATGGCTACACCTTC	-	TRBV10-3	TRBJ1-2	-
CASVAGGPSYNEQFF	TGTGCCAGCGTAGCGGGAGGGCCCTCCTACAATGAGCAGTTCTTC	few	TRBV19	TRBJ2-1	TRBD2
CASSQLVLEKLFF	TGCGCCAGCAGCCAGTTGGTTTTGGAAAAACTGTTTTTT	-	TRBV4-1	TRBJ1-4	-
CASSPSGRASTWGEQYF	TGTGCCAGCAGTCCTAGCGGGAGGGCCTCGACGTGGGGCGAGCAGTACTTC	few	TRBV7-9	TRBJ2-7	TRBD2
CASSRSLQADTQYF	TGTGCCAGCAGCCGATCGCTGCAAGCAGATACGCAGTATTTT	-	TRBV7-8	TRBJ2-3	-
CASSFPGQGGGYTF	TGTGCCAGCAGCTTCCCGGGACAGGGTGGTGGCTACACCTTC	-	TRBV7-2	TRBJ1-2	TRBD1
CASSVVDSGPRTQYF	TGTGCCAGCAGCGTAGTGGACAGCGGACCAAGGACCCAGTACTTC	few	TRBV9	TRBJ2-5	-